This T cell receptor beta chain is from a study of control samples from healthy donors and cancer patients. Assay used: immunoSEQ multiplex PCR; TCRdb lists only in-frame clones, some missing. Of around 90,000 clones in the sample, more than 70% were seen once. The sequenced material came from blood. This sequence originates from a middle-aged woman in good health.

The CDR3 reads CASSATGGGNQPQHF. The DNA for the CDR3 is TGTGCCAGTAGTGCAACAGGGGGCGGAAATCAGCCCCAGCATTTT. The chain uses TRBV19 and TRBJ1-5; 9 bases line up with TRBD1. The length of the CDR3 is 15 residues. Germline trimming cut 5 bases from V and 4 bases from J; bases unmatched to any gene: 6. Germline values: CDR1 LNHDA, CDR2 SQIVND (reference sequence).